Shown below are 25 T cell receptor beta chains from a single sample sequenced in a study of Ad26.COV2.S vaccination and SARS-CoV-2 variants. Treatment defined: 19 received Ad26.COV2.S at low or high dose, single or two shots; about 5 received placebo; per-sample allocation not given. Sampling occurred on day 63 after the first vaccine or placebo injection. Profiled with immunoSEQ multiplex PCR; TCRdb holds only in-frame clones, not every one. Of over 250,000 clones listed, more than 75% are singletons. Sequencing was performed on peripheral blood, taken in a trial of Ad26.COV2.S vaccine versus placebo. These receptors were taken from a person between 18 and 60 years old who received the Ad26.COV2.S COVID-19 vaccine or a placebo.

The chain couples TRBV7-2 to TRBJ2-3; TRBD2 matches at 8 bases. The CDR3 has 18 residues. CDR1 is SGHTA, CDR2 FQGNSA, per germline. V gave up 7 bases and J gave up 1 base; unmatched junction bases: 16. The CDR3 DNA is TGTGCCAGCACCCAAAATAGTGCGGGAGCGGGAGGCACAGATACGCAGTATTTT. Translating it yields CASTQNSAGAGGTDTQYF.

The rearrangement links TRBV18 to TRBJ2-1; TRBD1 agrees at 9 bases. V lost 3 bases to trimming and J lost 7 bases; unmatched junction nucleotides: 4. The CDR3 consists of 14 residues. Germline-derived CDR1 and CDR2 are KGHSH and LQKENI. The CDR3 region has the DNA TGTGCCAGCTCACCCGGGACAGGGATAAATGAGCAGTTCTTC. The encoded protein is CASSPGTGINEQFF.

V gene TRBV7-2 combines with J gene TRBJ1-1, with D hard to call. CDR3 length: 12 residues. Germline CDR1 is SGHTA and CDR2 is FQGNSA. V lost 4 bases and J 10 bases, leaving 13 bases between the germline ends. This chain's CDR3 is CASSSREKRAFF. The CDR3 coding sequence is TGTGCCAGCAGCTCGCGGGAGAAGAGAGCTTTCTTT.

The J gene is TRBJ2-3, the V gene TRBV4-3; TRBD2 matches 12 bases. The CDR3 is made up of 19 amino acids. Looked up from germline, CDR1 is LGHNA and CDR2 is YSLEER. J was trimmed by 3 bases and V by 0 bases; bases with no gene match: 10. The CDR3 DNA is TGCGCCAGCAGCCAAGACGTCGAGCTAGCGGGGGGGCAGACAGATACGCAGTATTTT. It translates to CASSQDVELAGGQTDTQYF.

V and J are TRBV6-6 and TRBJ1-2, with 7 bases identical to TRBD1. Germline loops: CDR1 MNHNY, CDR2 SVGAGI (reference sequence). Trimming removed 5 bases from V and 8 bases from J; junction bases left unmatched: 8. This CDR3 has 13 residues. The CDR3: CASSPGGGKGYTF. The CDR3 coding sequence is TGTGCCAGCAGTCCAGGGGGAGGAAAAGGCTACACCTTC.

About this clone: Other DNA sequences of this sample code for an identical CDR3. This chain uses TRBV7-2 with TRBJ2-3, with D hard to call. Trimming shortened V by 3 bases and J by 1 base, and 5 bases separated the two germline ends. Germline V CDR1 and CDR2: SGHTA, FQGNSA. This CDR3 is 13 amino acids long. CDR3 region: CASSFGGTDTQYF. The DNA for the CDR3 is TGTGCCAGCAGCTTCGGCGGCACAGATACGCAGTATTTT.

The V gene is TRBV30, the J gene TRBJ1-3, with a tentative D call TRBD1 (6 bases). Germline V gene lookup returns CDR1 GTSNPN and CDR2 SVGIG (reference sequence). Trimming shortened V by 3 bases and J by 0 bases, and 18 bases separated the two germline ends. This CDR3 is built from 17 residues. CDR3 nucleotide sequence: TGTGCCTGGAGCGGCTTAATCAGGGGCTTCTCTGGAAACACCATATATTTT. Amino acids: CAWSGLIRGFSGNTIYF.

V is TRBV7-2 and J is TRBJ1-4; TRBD1 matches 7 bases. The CDR3 covers 15 residues. Unmatched junction bases numbered 8, after V lost 5 bases and J lost 5 bases. Germline assignment: CDR1 SGHTA and CDR2 FQGNSA. DNA for the CDR3: TGTGCCAGCAGCCAGAGGACAGGCGCCAATGAAAAACTGTTTTTT. This codes for CASSQRTGANEKLFF.

The chain has TRBV5-8 and TRBJ2-1; D is perhaps TRBD2 (6 bases). This CDR3 spans 15 amino acids. The germline CDR1 and CDR2 sequences are SGHTS and YDEGEE. Trimming left V 2 bases short and J 5 bases short, with 14 bases between. CDR3 sequence (DNA): TGTGCCAGCAGCTTAGGTAGCGGAGGGGACAATGAGCAGTTCTTC. It yields the protein CASSLGSGGDNEQFF.

The chain combines TRBV6-6 with TRBJ1-4; TRBD1 matches at 8 bases. The CDR3 contains 16 residues. With 2 bases clipped from V and 7 bases from J, the junction kept 9 bases outside the gene matches. Germline loops: CDR1 MNHNY, CDR2 SVGAGI (reference sequence). Written as DNA, the CDR3 is TGTGCCAGCAGTTACCCCCAGGGGGCGTCGGGTGAAAAACTGTTTTTT. It specifies CASSYPQGASGEKLFF.

J is TRBJ2-1 and V is TRBV19, with TRBD2 matching 10 bases. The CDR3 loop spans 15 amino acids. V lost 5 bases to trimming and J lost 5 bases; unmatched junction nucleotides: 6. CDR1 is LNHDA, CDR2 SQIVND, per germline (reference sequence). In DNA, the CDR3 is TGTGCCAGTAGTCCTCGGACTAGCGGACACAATGAGCAGTTCTTC. Translating it yields CASSPRTSGHNEQFF.

This clone was counted between two and nine times. V and J are TRBV4-2 and TRBJ1-3; perhaps TRBD1 as D (6 bases). CDR1 and CDR2 from the germline V gene are LGHNA and YNFKEQ. The CDR3 runs 15 residues. V dropped 1 base and J dropped 0 bases, with 7 bases sitting between them. The CDR3 bases are TGTGCCAGCAGCCAAGGACAGGCCTCTGGAAACACCATATATTTT. It is translated as CASSQGQASGNTIYF.

This clone was found once. The chain combines TRBV3-1 (or the pseudogene TRBV3-2) with TRBJ2-6, with D possibly being TRBD1 (5 bases). The CDR3 length is 15 residues. V was shortened by 1 base and J by 3 bases, with 7 bases between the two germline ends. CDR1 and CDR2 (germline): LGHDT, YNNKEL (reference sequence). The CDR3 here is CASSQGGYGANVLTF. The DNA for the CDR3 is TGTGCCAGCAGCCAAGGGGGCTATGGGGCCAACGTCCTGACTTTC.

V is TRBV10-3 and J is TRBJ1-5; 10 bases align to TRBD1. The V segment lost 8 bases and the J segment 6 bases; nucleotides outside the gene matches: 4. The CDR3 covers 13 residues. In germline, CDR1 is ENHRY, CDR2 SYGVKD. The DNA for the CDR3 is TGTGCCATCGGACAGGGGGAGGGTCAGCCCCAGCATTTT. It yields the protein CAIGQGEGQPQHF.

The chain employs TRBV29-1 and TRBJ2-7; 7 bases line up with TRBD1. Germline CDR1 is SQVTM and CDR2 is ANQGSEA. J lost 2 bases, V lost 4 bases, and 2 bases had no gene match. The CDR3 extends over 12 amino acids. The CDR3 nucleotides read TGCAGCGTTGTGGGACAGCCCTACGAGCAGTACTTC. This translates into CSVVGQPYEQYF.

The chain has TRBV29-1 and TRBJ1-2; possibly TRBD1 for D (6 bases). In germline, CDR1 is SQVTM, CDR2 ANQGSEA. This CDR3 spans 12 amino acids. Trimming pared 5 bases from V and 7 bases from J, leaving 14 bases between. This chain's CDR3 is CSVYGQTFGYTF. The CDR3 DNA sequence: TGCAGCGTTTATGGACAGACGTTTGGCTACACCTTC.

The CDR3 is CASSQQGARRAANSPLHF. The CDR3 DNA reads as TGTGCCAGCAGCCAACAGGGGGCTAGAAGGGCCGCTAATTCACCCCTCCACTTT. The genes are TRBV3-1 (or the pseudogene TRBV3-2) and TRBJ1-6, with TRBD1 matching 8 bases. The CDR3 has 18 residues. With V trimmed by 2 bases and J by 6 bases, 12 bases remained unmatched. Germline-derived CDR1 and CDR2 are LGHDT and YNNKEL (reference sequence).

The V call is TRBV7-2, the J call TRBJ2-2; perhaps D is TRBD1 or TRBD2 (6 bases each). The germline gives CDR1 SGHTA, CDR2 FQGNSA. With 5 bases removed from V and 2 bases from J, the gap between germline ends came to 18 bases. The CDR3 extends over 17 amino acids. This chain's CDR3 is CASSPGGYLLNTGELFF. CDR3 DNA sequence: TGTGCCAGCAGCCCCGGGGGCTACCTACTAAACACCGGGGAGCTGTTTTTT.

The chain is built from TRBV11-1 and TRBJ2-7; 8 bases agree with TRBD1. Trimming cost V 4 bases and J 0 bases; bases outside gene matches: 5. The CDR3 runs to 15 residues. The germline CDR1 and CDR2 sequences are SGHAT and FQDESV (reference sequence). The CDR3 reads CASSSWDRSSYEQYF. The CDR3 DNA reads as TGTGCCAGCAGCTCTTGGGACAGGAGCTCCTACGAGCAGTACTTC.

The chain recombines TRBV18 with TRBJ2-7; the D is unclear. V lost 2 bases to trimming and J lost 0 bases, with 8 bases between them. CDR1 is KGHSH and CDR2 is LQKENI in the germline V gene. The length of the CDR3 is 14 residues. The CDR3, as DNA: TGTGCCAGCTCACCAGGGCGGATCTCCTACGAGCAGTACTTC. It codes for CASSPGRISYEQYF.

The chain couples TRBV2 to TRBJ2-1, with 7 bases matching TRBD2. V lost 8 bases and J lost 7; bases outside the gene matches: 11. Per germline, CDR1 SNHLY and CDR2 FYNNEI. The CDR3 is made up of 14 amino acids. The CDR3 loop reads CASSPGLLTNEQFF. The CDR3 nucleotides are TGTGCCAGCTCACCGGGACTACTCACAAATGAGCAGTTCTTC.

The V gene is TRBV19, the J gene TRBJ2-6; D is unclear. From germline, CDR1 is LNHDA and CDR2 SQIVND (reference sequence). The V gene lost 3 bases and the J gene lost 1 base, with 7 bases spanning the gap. The CDR3 extends over 15 amino acids. As DNA, the CDR3 is TGTGCCAGTAGTATGGTGGCTTCTGGGGCCAACGTCCTGACTTTC. The encoded protein is CASSMVASGANVLTF. The full variable domain, its missing parts supplied by reference TRBV19 and TRBJ2-6, is DGGITQSPKYLFRKEGQNVTLSCEQNLNHDAMYWYRQDPGQGLRLIYYSQIVNDFQKGDIAEGYSVSREKKESFPLTVTSAQKNPTAFYLCASSMVASGANVLTFGAGSRLTVL.

This clone has only a few counts. The CDR3 sequence: CAWSNRPYTGELFF. The DNA for the CDR3 is TGTGCCTGGAGTAATAGACCTTACACCGGGGAGCTGTTTTTT. This chain connects TRBV30 to TRBJ2-2; unclear D gene. This CDR3 comprises 14 residues. V was shortened by 2 bases and J by 3 bases, with 10 bases between the two germline ends. Germline CDR1 and CDR2: GTSNPN and SVGIG (reference sequence).

This chain connects TRBV15 to TRBJ2-3, with 11 positions matching TRBD2. The CDR3 extends over 15 amino acids. Germline trimming cut 3 bases from V and 9 bases from J; bases unmatched to any gene: 8. The V gene's germline CDR1 is LNHNV and CDR2 YYDKDF (reference sequence). The CDR3: CATSSKGLAERTQYF. CDR3 in DNA: TGTGCCACCAGCAGTAAGGGACTAGCGGAACGCACGCAGTATTTT.

This clone was observed a handful of times. The gene calls are TRBV6-1 and TRBJ1-1; 8 nucleotides align to TRBD1. Germline V gene data show CDR1 as MNHNS and CDR2 as SASEGT. The CDR3 is 15 residues long. Unmatched junction bases numbered 7, after V lost 3 bases and J lost 4 bases. The CDR3 DNA reads as TGTGCCAGCAGTGACCGGACAGGGAGGGGCACTGAAGCTTTCTTT. It is translated as CASSDRTGRGTEAFF.